A single sample gave rise to the 10 T cell receptor beta chains below, sequenced in a study of blood T cell repertoires in COVID-19. The data were produced by immunoSEQ multiplex PCR, yet TCRdb's version contains in-frame clones alone and is incomplete. The sample shows around 280,000 clones, more than 75% of them seen only once. The sequencing sample was made of peripheral blood. All receptors come from a man between 65 and 80 years old with acute or convalescent COVID-19.

J is TRBJ1-3 and V is TRBV7-9, with D possibly being TRBD1 (5 bases). Germline CDR1 SEHNR, CDR2 FQNEAQ (reference sequence). V shed 11 bases and J shed 4 bases, with 21 bases lying between them. The CDR3 is 15 amino acids. The CDR3 sequence is CAVGEGAVEGNTIYF. The DNA for the CDR3 is TGTGCCGTGGGGGAGGGAGCGGTCGAGGGAAACACCATATATTTT.

The V and J genes are TRBV6-5 and TRBJ2-5, with 12 positions matching TRBD2. Unmatched junction bases numbered 3, after V lost 6 bases and J lost 1 base. The CDR3 is made up of 15 amino acids. Germline lookup yields CDR1 MNHEY and CDR2 SVGAGI. CDR3 in amino acids: CASRSSGGAQETQYF. In DNA form, the CDR3 reads TGTGCCAGCAGATCTAGCGGGGGGGCCCAAGAGACCCAGTACTTC.

This chain connects TRBV5-1 to TRBJ2-6, with TRBD1 identical over 7 bases. J lost 9 bases, V lost 4 bases, and 7 bases had no gene match. Germline values: CDR1 SGHRS, CDR2 YFSETQ. The CDR3 runs 14 residues. CDR3 DNA sequence: TGCGCCAGCAGCACGGGACAGTGGGGCAACGTCCTGACTTTC. It yields the protein CASSTGQWGNVLTF.

The chain is built from TRBV3-1 (or the pseudogene TRBV3-2) and TRBJ1-1; 8 bases line up with TRBD1. Germline V lookup: CDR1 LGHDT, CDR2 YNNKEL (reference sequence). V was clipped by 8 bases and J by 1 base; unmatched bases: 6. This CDR3 has 14 amino acids. CDR3 sequence (DNA): TGTGCCAGCGTCGGGACAGGTGGGAACACTGAAGCTTTCTTT. It encodes CASVGTGGNTEAFF.

CDR3 loop: CASSSSLGYTF. CDR3 bases: TGTGCCAGCAGTTCCTCCCTGGGCTACACCTTC. The chain has TRBV28 and TRBJ1-2; D ambiguous. Trimming left V 4 bases short and J 8 bases short, with 8 bases between. The CDR3 covers 11 residues. Per the germline V gene, CDR1 is MDHEN and CDR2 is SYDVKM.

V usage is TRBV6-1 and J usage is TRBJ1-2, with D possibly being TRBD1 (5 bases). CDR3 size: 15 residues. The V and J ends lost 0 bases and 4 bases respectively, with 12 bases between them. The V gene's germline CDR1 is MNHNS and CDR2 SASEGT. The CDR3 coding sequence is TGTGCCAGCAGTGAAGCGAACAGGATGGGCTATGGCTACACCTTC. This encodes CASSEANRMGYGYTF.

V is TRBV7-2 and J is TRBJ2-7, with a possible D match to TRBD1 (6 bases). This CDR3 is built from 16 residues. V gave up 5 bases and J gave up 1 base, with 18 bases separating them. Germline V lookup: CDR1 SGHTA, CDR2 FQGNSA. The CDR3 reads CASSPKTGHQSYEQYF. CDR3 nucleotide sequence: TGTGCCAGCAGCCCGAAAACGGGACACCAGTCCTACGAGCAGTACTTC.

The chain employs TRBV5-5 and TRBJ1-1; D gene unclear. The CDR3 sequence is 15 residues long. Trimming removed 1 base from V and 4 bases from J, with 14 bases in between. Germline V gene data show CDR1 as SGHKS and CDR2 as YYEKEE (reference sequence). The CDR3: CASSLSSTGSTEAFF. DNA of the CDR3: TGTGCCAGCAGCTTGTCCTCGACGGGGAGCACTGAAGCTTTCTTT. The full variable domain, completed using reference TRBV5-5 and TRBJ1-1, is DAGVTQSPTHLIKTRGQQVTLRCSPISGHKSVSWYQQVLGQGPQFIFQYYEKEERGRGNFPDRFSARQFPNYSSELNVNALLLGDSALYLCASSLSSTGSTEAFFGQGTRLTVV.

This clone was counted between two and nine times. The V and J genes are TRBV29-1 and TRBJ1-5; no firm D call. The germline gives CDR1 SQVTM, CDR2 ANQGSEA. The CDR3 runs 13 residues. V lost 7 bases to trimming and J lost 2 bases, with 12 bases between them. In DNA, the CDR3 is TGCAGCGCTCTGAGGTTGGGCAATCAGCCCCAGCATTTT. This sequence encodes CSALRLGNQPQHF.

This clone has just one count. V usage is TRBV4-3 and J usage is TRBJ2-5; D not resolved. The CDR3 extends over 12 amino acids. In germline, CDR1 is LGHNA, CDR2 YSLEER. Trimming removed 3 bases from V and 7 bases from J, with 9 bases in between. For the CDR3, the DNA is TGCGCCAGCAGCCATTCATCCGGGACCCAGTACTTC. Amino acids: CASSHSSGTQYF.